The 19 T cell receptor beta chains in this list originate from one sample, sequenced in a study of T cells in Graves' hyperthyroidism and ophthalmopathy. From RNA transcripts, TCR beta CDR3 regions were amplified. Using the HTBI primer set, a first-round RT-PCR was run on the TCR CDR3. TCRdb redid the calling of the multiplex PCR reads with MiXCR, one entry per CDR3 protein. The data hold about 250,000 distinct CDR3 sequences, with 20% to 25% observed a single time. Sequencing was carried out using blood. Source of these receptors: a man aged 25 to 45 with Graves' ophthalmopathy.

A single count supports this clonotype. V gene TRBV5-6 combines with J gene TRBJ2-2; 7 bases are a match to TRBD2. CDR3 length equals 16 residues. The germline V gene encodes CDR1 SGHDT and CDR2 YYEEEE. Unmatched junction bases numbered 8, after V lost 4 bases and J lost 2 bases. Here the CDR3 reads CASSPDTGGNTGELFF. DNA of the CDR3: TGTGCCAGCAGCCCGGACACGGGGGGTAACACCGGGGAGCTGTTTTTT.

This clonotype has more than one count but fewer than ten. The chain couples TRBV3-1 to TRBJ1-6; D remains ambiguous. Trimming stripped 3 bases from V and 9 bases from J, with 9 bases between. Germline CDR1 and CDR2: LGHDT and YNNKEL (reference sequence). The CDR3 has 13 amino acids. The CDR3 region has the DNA TGTGCCAGCAGCCAGGGCAGTAGTTCACCCCTCCACTTT. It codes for CASSQGSSSPLHF. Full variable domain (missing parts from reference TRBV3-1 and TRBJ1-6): DTAVSQTPKYLVTQMGNDKSIKCEQNLGHDTMYWYKQDSKKFLKIMFSYNNKELIINETVPNRFSPKSPDKAHLNLHINSLELGDSAVYFCASSQGSSSPLHFGNGTRLTVT.

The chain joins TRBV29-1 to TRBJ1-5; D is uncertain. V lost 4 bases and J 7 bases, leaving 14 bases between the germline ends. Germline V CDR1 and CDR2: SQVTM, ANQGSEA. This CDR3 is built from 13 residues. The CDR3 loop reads CSVGGSPTQPQHF. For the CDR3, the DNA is TGCAGCGTTGGCGGAAGCCCTACCCAGCCCCAGCATTTT.

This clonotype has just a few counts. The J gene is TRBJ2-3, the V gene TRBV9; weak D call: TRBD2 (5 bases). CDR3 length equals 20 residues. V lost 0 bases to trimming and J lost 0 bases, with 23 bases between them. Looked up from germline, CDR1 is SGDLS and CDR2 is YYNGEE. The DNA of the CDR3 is TGTGCCAGCAGCGTAGCTCCGGAGGCCCACTTAAAATATAGCACAGATACGCAGTATTTT. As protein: CASSVAPEAHLKYSTDTQYF.

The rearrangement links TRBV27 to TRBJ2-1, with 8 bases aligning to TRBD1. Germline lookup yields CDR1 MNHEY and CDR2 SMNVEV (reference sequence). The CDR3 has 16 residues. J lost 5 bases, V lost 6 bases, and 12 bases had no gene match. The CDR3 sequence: CASRTHGTGGNNEQFF. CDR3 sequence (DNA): TGTGCCAGCAGAACCCACGGGACAGGAGGTAACAATGAGCAGTTCTTC.

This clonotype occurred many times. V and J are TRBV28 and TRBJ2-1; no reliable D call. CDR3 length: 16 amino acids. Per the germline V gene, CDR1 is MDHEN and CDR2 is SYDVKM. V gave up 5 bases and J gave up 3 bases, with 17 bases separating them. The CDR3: CASSTPRAVLYNEQFF. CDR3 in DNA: TGTGCCAGCAGTACCCCCCGGGCAGTCCTCTACAATGAGCAGTTCTTC. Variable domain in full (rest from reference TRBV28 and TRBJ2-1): DVKVTQSSRYLVKRTGEKVFLECVQDMDHENMFWYRQDPGLGLRLIYFSYDVKMKEKGDIPEGYSVSREKKERFSLILESASTNQTSMYLCASSTPRAVLYNEQFFGPGTRLTVL.

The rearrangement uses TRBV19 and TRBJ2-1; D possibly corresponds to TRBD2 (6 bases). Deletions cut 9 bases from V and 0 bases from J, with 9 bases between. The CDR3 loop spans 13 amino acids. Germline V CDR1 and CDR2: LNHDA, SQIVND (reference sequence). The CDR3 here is CASGGRSYNEQFF. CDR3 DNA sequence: TGTGCCAGCGGGGGTCGCTCCTACAATGAGCAGTTCTTC.

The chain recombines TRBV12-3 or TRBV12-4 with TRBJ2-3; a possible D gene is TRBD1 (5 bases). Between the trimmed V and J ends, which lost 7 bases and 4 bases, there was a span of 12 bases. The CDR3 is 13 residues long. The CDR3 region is CASKSQEPDTQYF. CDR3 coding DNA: TGTGCCAGCAAATCACAGGAACCAGATACGCAGTATTTT.

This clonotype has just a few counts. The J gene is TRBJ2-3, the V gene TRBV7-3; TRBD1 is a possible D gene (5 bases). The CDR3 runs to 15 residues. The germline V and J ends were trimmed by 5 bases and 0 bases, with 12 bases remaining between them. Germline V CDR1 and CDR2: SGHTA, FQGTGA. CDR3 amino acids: CASSPQGYSTDTQYF. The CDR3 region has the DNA TGTGCCAGCAGCCCGCAGGGTTACAGCACAGATACGCAGTATTTT.

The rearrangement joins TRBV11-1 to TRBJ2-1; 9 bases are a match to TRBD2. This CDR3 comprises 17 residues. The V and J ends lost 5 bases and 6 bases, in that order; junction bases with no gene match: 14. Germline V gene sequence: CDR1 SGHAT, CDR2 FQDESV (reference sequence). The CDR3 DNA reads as TGTGCCAGCAGCCTAAGACTAGCGGAGGGGGTAGGCAATGAGCAGTTCTTC. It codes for CASSLRLAEGVGNEQFF. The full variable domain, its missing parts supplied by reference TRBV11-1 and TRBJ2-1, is EAEVAQSPRYKITEKSQAVAFWCDPISGHATLYWYRQILGQGPELLVQFQDESVVDDSQLPKDRFSAERLKGVDSTLKIQPAELGDSAMYLCASSLRLAEGVGNEQFFGPGTRLTVL.

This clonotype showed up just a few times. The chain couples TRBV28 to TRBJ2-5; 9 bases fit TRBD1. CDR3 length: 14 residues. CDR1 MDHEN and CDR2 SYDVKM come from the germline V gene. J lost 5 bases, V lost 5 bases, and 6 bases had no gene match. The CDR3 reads CASSPGTGLETQYF. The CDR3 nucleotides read TGTGCCAGCAGTCCCGGGACAGGGTTGGAGACCCAGTACTTC.

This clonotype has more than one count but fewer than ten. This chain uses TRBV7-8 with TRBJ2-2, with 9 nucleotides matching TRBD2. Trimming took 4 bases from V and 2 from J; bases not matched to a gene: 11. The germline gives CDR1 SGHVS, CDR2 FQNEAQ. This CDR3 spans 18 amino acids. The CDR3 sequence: CASSSIAGAGKNTGELFF. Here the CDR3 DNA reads TGTGCCAGCAGCTCCATAGCGGGAGCCGGAAAAAACACCGGGGAGCTGTTTTTT. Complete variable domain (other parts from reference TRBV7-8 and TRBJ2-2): GAGVSQSPRYKVAKRGQDVALRCDPISGHVSLFWYQQALGQGPEFLTYFQNEAQLDKSGLPSDRFFAERPEGSVSTLKIQRTQQEDSAVYLCASSSIAGAGKNTGELFFGEGSRLTVL.

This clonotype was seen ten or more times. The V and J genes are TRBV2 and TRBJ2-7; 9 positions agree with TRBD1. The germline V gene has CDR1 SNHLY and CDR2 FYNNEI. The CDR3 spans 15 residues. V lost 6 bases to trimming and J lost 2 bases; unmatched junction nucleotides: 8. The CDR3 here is CASRYDTGGTYEQYF. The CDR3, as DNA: TGTGCCAGCAGATACGATACAGGGGGCACCTACGAGCAGTACTTC.

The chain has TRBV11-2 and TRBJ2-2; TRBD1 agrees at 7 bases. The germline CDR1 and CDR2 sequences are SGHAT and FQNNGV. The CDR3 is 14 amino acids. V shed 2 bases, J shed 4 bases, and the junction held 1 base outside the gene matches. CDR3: CASSLSGGTGELFF. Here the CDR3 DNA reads TGTGCCAGCAGCTTATCAGGGGGCACCGGGGAGCTGTTTTTT.

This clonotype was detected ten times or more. CDR3: CASSLGQLAGGETQYF. For the CDR3, the DNA is TGTGCCAGCAGTTTAGGACAACTAGCGGGAGGGGAGACCCAGTACTTC. The rearrangement links TRBV28 to TRBJ2-5; TRBD2 aligns across 13 bases. CDR1 is MDHEN and CDR2 is SYDVKM in the germline V gene. The V and J ends lost 2 bases and 5 bases, in that order; junction bases with no gene match: 5. This CDR3 contains 16 residues.

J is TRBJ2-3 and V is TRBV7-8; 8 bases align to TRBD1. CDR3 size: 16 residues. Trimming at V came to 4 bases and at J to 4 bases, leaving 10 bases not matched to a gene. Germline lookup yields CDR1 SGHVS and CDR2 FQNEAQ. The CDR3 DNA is TGTGCCAGCAGCTCCCAGACAGGGGCGAGGTCAGATACGCAGTATTTT. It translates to CASSSQTGARSDTQYF.

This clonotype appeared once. CDR3 DNA sequence: TGTGCCAGCTCACCAATATTACTAGCGGGAATGGTTGAGCAGTTCTTC. Translation: CASSPILLAGMVEQFF. The chain couples TRBV18 to TRBJ2-1; 10 bases map to TRBD2. The CDR3 sequence is 16 residues long. Germline V gene lookup returns CDR1 KGHSH and CDR2 LQKENI. The junction had 10 bases not matched to a gene; V was cut back by 2 bases and J by 9 bases. The entire variable domain, with the rest obtained from reference TRBV18 and TRBJ2-1, is as follows: NAGVMQNPRHLVRRRGQEARLRCSPMKGHSHVYWYRQLPEEGLKFMVYLQKENIIDESGMPKERFSAEFPKEGPSILRIQQVVRGDSAAYFCASSPILLAGMVEQFFGPGTRLTVL.

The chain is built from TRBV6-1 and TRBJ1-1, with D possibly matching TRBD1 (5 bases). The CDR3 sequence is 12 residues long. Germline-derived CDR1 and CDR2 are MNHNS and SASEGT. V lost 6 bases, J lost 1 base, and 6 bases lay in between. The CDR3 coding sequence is TGTGCCAGCAGGGGGCCGAACACTGAAGCTTTCTTT. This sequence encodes CASRGPNTEAFF.

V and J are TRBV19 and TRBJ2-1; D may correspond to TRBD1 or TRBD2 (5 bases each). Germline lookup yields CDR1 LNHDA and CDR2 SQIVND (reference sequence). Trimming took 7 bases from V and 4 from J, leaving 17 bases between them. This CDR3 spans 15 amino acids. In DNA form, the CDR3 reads TGTGCCAGTAAAGACCTGAGGGACCGATACAATGAGCAGTTCTTC. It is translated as CASKDLRDRYNEQFF.